A selection of T cell receptor beta chains follows, all from one sample in a study of shared clonotypes between healthy human individuals. Generated by immunoSEQ multiplex PCR, the TCRdb table keeps only in-frame clones and is missing some. The sample holds approximately 640,000 clones; 72% are singletons and the top ten take under 2%. Sequencing used memory CD4+ T cells sorted from blood. Every receptor here comes from a woman between 25 and 40 years old in good health. CDR3s include the opening cysteine and the closing phenylalanine or tryptophan. Fields, in order: clone size, V gene, D gene, J gene, CDR3 protein, CDR3 DNA. The D gene is left open where the match is weak. Clone size is stated in some rows and not others, as once, few, many or a class when expanded.

clone size: few; V gene: TRBV5-1; D gene: .; J gene: TRBJ1-1; CDR3 protein: CASMARPSRNTEAFF; CDR3 DNA: TGCGCCAGCATGGCACGACCCTCGAGGAACACTGAAGCTTTCTTT
clone size: .; V gene: TRBV18; D gene: .; J gene: TRBJ1-2; CDR3 protein: CASSPGAGGEGGYTF; CDR3 DNA: TGTGCCAGCTCACCGGGGGCTGGAGGAGAAGGAGGCTACACCTTC
clone size: .; V gene: TRBV7-2; D gene: TRBD2; J gene: TRBJ2-5; CDR3 protein: CASSFMAGGQETQYF; CDR3 DNA: TGTGCCAGCAGCTTCATGGCGGGAGGGCAAGAGACCCAGTACTTC
clone size: many; V gene: TRBV30; D gene: TRBD1; J gene: TRBJ1-1; CDR3 protein: CAWTSGGGTEAFF; CDR3 DNA: TGTGCCTGGACCTCAGGGGGAGGGACTGAAGCTTTCTTT
clone size: .; V gene: TRBV6-1; D gene: .; J gene: TRBJ1-4; CDR3 protein: CASSTGWANEKLFF; CDR3 DNA: TGTGCCAGCAGTACAGGGTGGGCTAATGAAAAACTGTTTTTT
clone size: .; V gene: TRBV2; D gene: TRBD2; J gene: TRBJ2-1; CDR3 protein: CASSGTSGGLFGQFF; CDR3 DNA: TGTGCCAGCAGTGGGACTAGCGGAGGCTTGTTCGGGCAGTTCTTC
clone size: few; V gene: TRBV30; D gene: .; J gene: TRBJ1-5; CDR3 protein: CAWSVSATNQPQHF; CDR3 DNA: TGTGCCTGGAGTGTATCAGCGACCAATCAGCCCCAGCATTTT
clone size: few; V gene: TRBV11-1; D gene: TRBD2; J gene: TRBJ2-2; CDR3 protein: CASRWGLAGESNTGELFF; CDR3 DNA: TGTGCCAGCAGATGGGGACTAGCGGGAGAGTCGAACACCGGGGAGCTGTTTTTT
clone size: few; V gene: TRBV6-5; D gene: TRBD1; J gene: TRBJ2-7; CDR3 protein: CASNPRGQGGEQYF; CDR3 DNA: TGTGCCAGCAACCCTAGGGGACAGGGTGGTGAGCAGTACTTC
clone size: .; V gene: TRBV6-1; D gene: .; J gene: TRBJ1-5; CDR3 protein: CASSEFSNQPQHF; CDR3 DNA: TGTGCCAGCAGTGAATTTAGCAATCAGCCCCAGCATTTT
clone size: .; V gene: TRBV9; D gene: TRBD1; J gene: TRBJ2-3; CDR3 protein: CASSATGTDLSQYF; CDR3 DNA: TGTGCCAGCAGCGCGACCGGGACAGATCTGTCGCAGTATTTT
clone size: .; V gene: TRBV7-9; D gene: TRBD2; J gene: TRBJ2-5; CDR3 protein: CASNVGGLAARGAQYF; CDR3 DNA: TGTGCCAGCAACGTAGGCGGACTAGCGGCACGGGGGGCCCAGTACTTC
clone size: few; V gene: TRBV7-2; D gene: .; J gene: TRBJ1-3; CDR3 protein: CASSLAYTTSGNTIYF; CDR3 DNA: TGTGCCAGCAGCTTAGCCTACACTACCTCTGGAAACACCATATATTTT
clone size: .; V gene: TRBV5-1; D gene: TRBD2; J gene: TRBJ2-5; CDR3 protein: CASSLAPGLAGEAQYF; CDR3 DNA: TGCGCCAGCAGCTTGGCTCCGGGACTAGCGGGAGAGGCCCAGTACTTC
clone size: .; V gene: TRBV6-5; D gene: .; J gene: TRBJ2-7; CDR3 protein: CASSYSRASSYEQYF; CDR3 DNA: TGTGCCAGCAGTTACTCCAGGGCCAGCTCCTACGAGCAGTACTTC
clone size: .; V gene: TRBV4-1; D gene: .; J gene: TRBJ2-3; CDR3 protein: CASSPTSSTDTQYF; CDR3 DNA: TGCGCCAGCAGCCCGACATCTAGCACAGATACGCAGTATTTT
clone size: .; V gene: TRBV6-1; D gene: .; J gene: TRBJ1-5; CDR3 protein: CASSVHRVSNQPQHF; CDR3 DNA: TGTGCCAGCAGTGTACACAGGGTTAGCAATCAGCCCCAGCATTTT